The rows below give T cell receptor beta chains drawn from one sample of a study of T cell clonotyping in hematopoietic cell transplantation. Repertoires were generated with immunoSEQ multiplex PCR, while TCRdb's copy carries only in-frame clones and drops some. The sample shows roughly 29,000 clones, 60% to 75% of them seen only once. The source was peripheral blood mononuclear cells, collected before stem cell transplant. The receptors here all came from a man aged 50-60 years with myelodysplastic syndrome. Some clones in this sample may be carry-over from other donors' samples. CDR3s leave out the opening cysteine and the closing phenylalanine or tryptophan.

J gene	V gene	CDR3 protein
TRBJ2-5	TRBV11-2	ASSLWRGAEETQY
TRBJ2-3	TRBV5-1	ASGEWRGSTDTQY
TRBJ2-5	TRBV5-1	ASSLGQGQETQY
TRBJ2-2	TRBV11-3	ASSLGVQGGKNTGELF
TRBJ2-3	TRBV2	ASISDNGQADTQY
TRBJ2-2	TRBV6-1	ASSEGKQTGELF
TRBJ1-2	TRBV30	AWSRVPETYGYT
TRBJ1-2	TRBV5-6	ASSVDRDYGYT
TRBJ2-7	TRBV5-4	ASSSRAGESYEQY
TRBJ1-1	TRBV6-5	ASSSGQGLTEAF
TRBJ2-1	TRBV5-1	ASNRLAGAGNEQF
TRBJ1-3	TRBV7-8	ASSLSSGVGNTIY
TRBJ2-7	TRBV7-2	ASSFGQSYEQY
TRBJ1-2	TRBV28	ASSLARDTYGYT
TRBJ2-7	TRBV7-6	ASSRTGSYEQY
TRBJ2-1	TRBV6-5	ASSYLLGLNNEQF
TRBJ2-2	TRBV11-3	ASSLDRAGELF
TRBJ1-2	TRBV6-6	ASNQGPYGYT
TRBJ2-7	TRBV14	ASSQGTAYEQY
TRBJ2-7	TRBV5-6	ASASSGGAYEQY
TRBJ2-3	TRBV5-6	ASSLGGTSAPSTDTQY
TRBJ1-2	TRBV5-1	ASSPQTGSYT
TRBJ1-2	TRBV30	AWSVRGGAVYGYT
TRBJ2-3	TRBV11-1	ASSSRQGDTQY
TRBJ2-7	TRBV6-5	ASSRTGHYEQY
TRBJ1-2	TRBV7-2	ASSPGPQGSGYT
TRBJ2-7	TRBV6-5	ASRIAGGNYEQY
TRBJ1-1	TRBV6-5	ASSAQTGPVQAF
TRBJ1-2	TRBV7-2	ASSRWTASGGYT
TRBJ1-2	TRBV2	ASRATFNGIYGYT
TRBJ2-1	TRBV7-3	ASSKTRTSVQF
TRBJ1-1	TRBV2	ASQMGSFREAF
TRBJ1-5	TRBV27	ASSPSSNQPQH
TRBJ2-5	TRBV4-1	ASSLRGGETQY
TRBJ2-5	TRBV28	ASSFRDGEETQY
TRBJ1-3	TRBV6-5	ASSPDREIGNTIY
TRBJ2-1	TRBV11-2	ASSSPQGGNEQF
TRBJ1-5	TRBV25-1	ASSEATGGNQPQH
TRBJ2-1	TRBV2	ASSDGTSGRAVPEQF
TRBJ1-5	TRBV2	ASRIIQGWNQPQH
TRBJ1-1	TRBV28	ASSSPGEVITEAF
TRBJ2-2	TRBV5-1	ASSVADTGELF
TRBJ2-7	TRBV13	ASSSGASYEQY
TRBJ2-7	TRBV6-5	ASTGNSYEQY
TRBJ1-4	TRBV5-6	ASSLSTRGTREKLF
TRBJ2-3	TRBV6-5	ASRGTSTDTQY
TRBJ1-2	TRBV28	ASKRDSANYGYT
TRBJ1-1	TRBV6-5	ASSYSTGGITEAF